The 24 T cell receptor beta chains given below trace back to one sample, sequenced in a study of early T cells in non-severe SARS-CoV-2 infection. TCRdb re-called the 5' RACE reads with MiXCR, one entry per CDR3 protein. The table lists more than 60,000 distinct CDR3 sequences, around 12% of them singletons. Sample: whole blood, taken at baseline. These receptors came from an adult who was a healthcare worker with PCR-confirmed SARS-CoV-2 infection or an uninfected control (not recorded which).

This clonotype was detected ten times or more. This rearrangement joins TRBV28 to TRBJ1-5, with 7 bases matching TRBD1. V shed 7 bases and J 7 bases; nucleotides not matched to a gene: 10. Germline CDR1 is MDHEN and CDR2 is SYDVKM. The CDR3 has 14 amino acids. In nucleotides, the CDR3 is TGTGCCAGCAAACCCGGGACAGCCCCACAGCCCCAGCATTTT. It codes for CASKPGTAPQPQHF.

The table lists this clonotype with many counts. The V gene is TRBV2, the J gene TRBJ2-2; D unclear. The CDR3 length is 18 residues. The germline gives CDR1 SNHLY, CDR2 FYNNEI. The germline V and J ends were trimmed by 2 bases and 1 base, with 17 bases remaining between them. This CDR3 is CASSELPPRTRNTGELFF. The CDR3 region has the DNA TGTGCCAGCAGTGAACTACCCCCAAGAACAAGGAACACCGGGGAGCTGTTTTTT.

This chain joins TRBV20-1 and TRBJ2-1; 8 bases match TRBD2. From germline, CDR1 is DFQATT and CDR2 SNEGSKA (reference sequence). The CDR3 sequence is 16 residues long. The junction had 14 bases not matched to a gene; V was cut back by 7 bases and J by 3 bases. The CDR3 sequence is CSVPPARGLDYNEQFF. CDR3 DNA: TGCAGTGTTCCCCCTGCACGGGGACTAGACTACAATGAGCAGTTCTTC.

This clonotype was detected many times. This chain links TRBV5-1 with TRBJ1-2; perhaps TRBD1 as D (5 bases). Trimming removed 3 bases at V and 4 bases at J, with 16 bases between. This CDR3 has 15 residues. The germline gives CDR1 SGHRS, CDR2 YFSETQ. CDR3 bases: TGCGCCAGCAGCTCTTCCCTGACAGCCTCCTATGGCTACACCTTC. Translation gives CASSSSLTASYGYTF.

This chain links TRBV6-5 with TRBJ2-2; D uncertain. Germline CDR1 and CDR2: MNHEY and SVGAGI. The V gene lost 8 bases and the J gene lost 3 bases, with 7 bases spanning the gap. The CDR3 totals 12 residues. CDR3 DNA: TGTGCCAGCGCTGGAGACACCGGGGAGCTGTTTTTT. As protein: CASAGDTGELFF.

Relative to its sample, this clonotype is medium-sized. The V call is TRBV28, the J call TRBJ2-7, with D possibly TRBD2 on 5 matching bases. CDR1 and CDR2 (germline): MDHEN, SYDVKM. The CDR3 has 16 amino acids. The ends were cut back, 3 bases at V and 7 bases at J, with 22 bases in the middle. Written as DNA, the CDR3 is TGTGCCAGCAGTTTCCGTAAGCGTGCCGGACTGGGGGAGCAGTACTTC. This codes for CASSFRKRAGLGEQYF.

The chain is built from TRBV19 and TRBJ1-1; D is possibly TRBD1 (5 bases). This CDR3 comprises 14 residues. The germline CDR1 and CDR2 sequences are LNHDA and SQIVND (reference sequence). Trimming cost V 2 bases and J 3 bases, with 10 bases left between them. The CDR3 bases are TGTGCCAGTAGTATAACGGGGACGGACACTGAAGCTTTCTTT. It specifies CASSITGTDTEAFF.

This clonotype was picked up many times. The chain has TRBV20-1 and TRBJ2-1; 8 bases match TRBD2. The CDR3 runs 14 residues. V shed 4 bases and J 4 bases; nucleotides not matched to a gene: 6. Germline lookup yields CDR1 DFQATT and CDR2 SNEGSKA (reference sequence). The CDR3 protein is CSATPLAEYNEQFF. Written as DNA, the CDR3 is TGCAGTGCTACCCCACTAGCGGAGTACAATGAGCAGTTCTTC.

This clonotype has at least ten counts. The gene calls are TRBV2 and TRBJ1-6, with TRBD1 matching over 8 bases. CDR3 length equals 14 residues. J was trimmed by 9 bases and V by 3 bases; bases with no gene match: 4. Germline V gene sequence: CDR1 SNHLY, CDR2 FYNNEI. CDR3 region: CASSETGDRSPLHF. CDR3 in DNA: TGTGCCAGCAGTGAGACAGGGGATCGTTCACCCCTCCACTTT.

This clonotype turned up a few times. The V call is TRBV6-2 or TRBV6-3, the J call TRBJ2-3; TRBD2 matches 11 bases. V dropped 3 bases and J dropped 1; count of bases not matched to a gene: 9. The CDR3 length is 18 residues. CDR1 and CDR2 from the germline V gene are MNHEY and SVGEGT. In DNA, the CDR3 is TGTGCCAGCAGTTATTCTACTCCTAGCGGGGGGCGCACAGATACGCAGTATTTT. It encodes CASSYSTPSGGRTDTQYF.

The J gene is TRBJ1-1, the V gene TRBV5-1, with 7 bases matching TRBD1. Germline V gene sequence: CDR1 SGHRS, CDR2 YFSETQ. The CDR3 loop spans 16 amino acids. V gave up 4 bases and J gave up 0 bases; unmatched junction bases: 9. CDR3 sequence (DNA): TGCGCCAGCAGCCCCCGGGGGGACAGTATGAACACTGAAGCTTTCTTT. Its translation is CASSPRGDSMNTEAFF.

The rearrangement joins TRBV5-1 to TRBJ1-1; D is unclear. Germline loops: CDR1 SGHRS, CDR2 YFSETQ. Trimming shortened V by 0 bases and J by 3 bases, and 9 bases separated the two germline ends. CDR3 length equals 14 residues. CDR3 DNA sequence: TGCGCCAGCAGCTTGGCCGGGCGGCACACTGAAGCTTTCTTT. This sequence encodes CASSLAGRHTEAFF.

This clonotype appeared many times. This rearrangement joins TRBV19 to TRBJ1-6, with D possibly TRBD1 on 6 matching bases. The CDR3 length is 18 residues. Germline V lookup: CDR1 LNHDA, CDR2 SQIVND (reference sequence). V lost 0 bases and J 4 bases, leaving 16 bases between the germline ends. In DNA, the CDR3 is TGTGCCAGTAGTATAGATCACCAGGGGACAATTTATAATTCACCCCTCCACTTT. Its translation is CASSIDHQGTIYNSPLHF.

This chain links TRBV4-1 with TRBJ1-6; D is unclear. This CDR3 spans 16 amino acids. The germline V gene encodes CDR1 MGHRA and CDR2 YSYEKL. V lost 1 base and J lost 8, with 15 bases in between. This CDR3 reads CASSQGGWALDSPLHF. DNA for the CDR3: TGCGCCAGCAGCCAAGGGGGTTGGGCATTGGATTCACCCCTCCACTTT.

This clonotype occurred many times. As DNA, the CDR3 is TGTGCCAGCAGCACGGGGCAGACATTGCCACAGTACTTC. Protein product: CASSTGQTLPQYF. The chain links TRBV7-9 to TRBJ2-4, with D perhaps given as TRBD1 or TRBD2 (5 bases each). The CDR3 covers 13 residues. Looked up from germline, CDR1 is SEHNR and CDR2 is FQNEAQ (reference sequence). V gave up 5 bases and J gave up 13 bases, with 18 bases separating them.

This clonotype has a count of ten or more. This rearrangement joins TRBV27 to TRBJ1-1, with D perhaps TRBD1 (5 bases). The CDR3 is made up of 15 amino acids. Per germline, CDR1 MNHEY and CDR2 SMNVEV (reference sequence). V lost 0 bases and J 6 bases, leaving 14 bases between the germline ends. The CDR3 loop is CASSLSVREGAEAFF. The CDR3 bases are TGTGCCAGCAGTTTATCGGTCCGGGAAGGGGCTGAAGCTTTCTTT.

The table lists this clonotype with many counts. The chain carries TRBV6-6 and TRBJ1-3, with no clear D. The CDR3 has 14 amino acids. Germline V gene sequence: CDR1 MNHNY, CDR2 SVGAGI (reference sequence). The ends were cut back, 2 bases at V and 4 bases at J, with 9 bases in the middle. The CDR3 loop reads CASSYGSRGNTIYF. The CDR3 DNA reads TGTGCCAGCAGTTACGGGTCGAGAGGAAACACCATATATTTT.

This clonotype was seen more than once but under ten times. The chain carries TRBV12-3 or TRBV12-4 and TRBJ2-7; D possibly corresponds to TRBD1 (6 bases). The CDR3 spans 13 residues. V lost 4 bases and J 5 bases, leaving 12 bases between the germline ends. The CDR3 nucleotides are TGTGCCAGCAGTTCCGGGACATTCAACGAGCAGTACTTC. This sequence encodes CASSSGTFNEQYF.

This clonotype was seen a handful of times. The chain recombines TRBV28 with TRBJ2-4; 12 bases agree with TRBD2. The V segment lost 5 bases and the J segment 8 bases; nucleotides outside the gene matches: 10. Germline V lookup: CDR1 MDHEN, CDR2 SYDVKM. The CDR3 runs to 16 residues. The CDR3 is CASSRLAGGPRDIQYF. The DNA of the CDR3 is TGTGCCAGCAGTCGGCTAGCGGGGGGGCCGCGTGACATTCAGTACTTC.

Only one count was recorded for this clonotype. The CDR3, as DNA: TGTGCCAGCAGCCCTCAGGAGTATAGCAATCAGCCCCAGCATTTT. Protein product: CASSPQEYSNQPQHF. The V call is TRBV9, the J call TRBJ1-5, with no clear D. V was shortened by 4 bases and J by 0 bases, with 11 bases between the two germline ends. Germline V gene sequence: CDR1 SGDLS, CDR2 YYNGEE. This CDR3 is built from 15 residues.

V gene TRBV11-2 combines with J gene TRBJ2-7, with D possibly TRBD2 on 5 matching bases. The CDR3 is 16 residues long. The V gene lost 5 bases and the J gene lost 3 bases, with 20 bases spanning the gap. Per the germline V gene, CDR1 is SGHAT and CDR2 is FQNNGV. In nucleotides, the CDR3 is TGTGCCAGCAGCCTCGCGGTCCGGGGTCCCCTCTACGAGCAGTACTTC. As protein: CASSLAVRGPLYEQYF.

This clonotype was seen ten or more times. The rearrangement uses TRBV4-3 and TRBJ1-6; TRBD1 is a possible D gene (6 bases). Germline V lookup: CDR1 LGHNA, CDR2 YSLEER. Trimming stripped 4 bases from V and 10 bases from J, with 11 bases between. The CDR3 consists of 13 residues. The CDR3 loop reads CASSPRGVSPLHF. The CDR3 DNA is TGCGCCAGCAGCCCGAGGGGGGTCTCACCCCTCCACTTT.

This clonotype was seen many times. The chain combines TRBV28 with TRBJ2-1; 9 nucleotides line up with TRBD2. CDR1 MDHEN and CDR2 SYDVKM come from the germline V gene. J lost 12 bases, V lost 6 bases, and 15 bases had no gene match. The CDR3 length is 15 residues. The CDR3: CASSRAGGRTGWQFF. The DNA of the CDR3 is TGTGCCAGCAGCCGAGCGGGGGGCCGGACGGGGTGGCAGTTCTTC.

Here the CDR3 DNA reads TGTGCCAGCAGTCCGCCCCCCTTCTCCTACGAGCAGTACTTC. It translates to CASSPPPFSYEQYF. This rearrangement joins TRBV28 to TRBJ2-7, with unresolved D. Germline V gene lookup returns CDR1 MDHEN and CDR2 SYDVKM. The CDR3 runs to 14 residues. V was clipped by 5 bases and J by 0 bases, with 11 bases between them.